A single sample is the source of the 5 T cell receptor beta chains below, sequenced in a study of cytomegalovirus exposure and HLA in healthy donors. This PCR relied on a set of 60 Vbeta primers and 13 Jbeta primers. Profiling relied on immunoSEQ multiplex PCR, and the TCRdb table lists in-frame clones only, not all of them. The sample includes roughly 100,000 clones, under 85% of them seen just once. Sequencing used PBMCs. Receptors originate from a man aged 25 to 40 in good health and CMV-seronegative.

V is TRBV7-9 and J is TRBJ2-1, with D possibly being TRBD2 (6 bases). The V gene lost 5 bases and the J gene lost 2 bases, with 16 bases spanning the gap. CDR3 length: 16 residues. The germline CDR1 and CDR2 sequences are SEHNR and FQNEAQ (reference sequence). Here the CDR3 DNA reads TGTGCCAGCAGCAGGGACTTAGCAGTGCCCTACAATGAGCAGTTCTTC. It yields the protein CASSRDLAVPYNEQFF.

The chain recombines TRBV5-1 with TRBJ2-2; TRBD2 agrees at 7 bases. Germline V lookup: CDR1 SGHRS, CDR2 YFSETQ. The CDR3 consists of 15 residues. Trimming took 5 bases from V and 7 from J; bases not matched to a gene: 11. CDR3: CASSSRGGAGGELFF. In DNA form, the CDR3 reads TGCGCCAGCAGTTCTCGGGGAGGGGCTGGCGGGGAGCTGTTTTTT.

This clone appeared a few times. The J gene is TRBJ1-5, the V gene TRBV5-4; 8 bases are shared with TRBD1. There are 15 residues in the CDR3. Trimming cost V 4 bases and J 7 bases; bases outside gene matches: 10. Germline assignment: CDR1 SGHNT and CDR2 YYREEE (reference sequence). In DNA, the CDR3 is TGTGCCAGCAGCCTAGACAGGGGAGAGATCCAGCCCCAGCATTTT. This gives the protein CASSLDRGEIQPQHF.

This clone was picked up a small number of times. The chain uses TRBV5-1 and TRBJ2-7; 8 bases fit TRBD2. The CDR3 extends over 14 amino acids. The junction had 3 bases not matched to a gene; V was cut back by 4 bases and J by 0 bases. Germline V lookup: CDR1 SGHRS, CDR2 YFSETQ. CDR3 loop: CASSLSGSSYEQYF. The CDR3 DNA follows: TGCGCCAGCAGCCTAAGCGGGAGCTCCTACGAGCAGTACTTC. Looking up the rest from reference TRBV5-1 and TRBJ2-7 gives the full variable domain: KAGVTQTPRYLIKTRGQQVTLSCSPISGHRSVSWYQQTPGQGLQFLFEYFSETQRNKGNFPGRFSGRQFSNSRSEMNVSTLELGDSALYLCASSLSGSSYEQYFGPGTRLTVT.

V is TRBV6-6 and J is TRBJ1-2, with TRBD1 as a possible D gene (5 bases). Per germline, CDR1 MNHNY and CDR2 SVGAGI (reference sequence). V was clipped by 0 bases and J by 4 bases, with 12 bases between them. The CDR3 length is 15 residues. In DNA, the CDR3 is TGTGCCAGCAGTTACTCTGGAGGGGACGGCTATGGCTACACCTTC. It is translated as CASSYSGGDGYGYTF.